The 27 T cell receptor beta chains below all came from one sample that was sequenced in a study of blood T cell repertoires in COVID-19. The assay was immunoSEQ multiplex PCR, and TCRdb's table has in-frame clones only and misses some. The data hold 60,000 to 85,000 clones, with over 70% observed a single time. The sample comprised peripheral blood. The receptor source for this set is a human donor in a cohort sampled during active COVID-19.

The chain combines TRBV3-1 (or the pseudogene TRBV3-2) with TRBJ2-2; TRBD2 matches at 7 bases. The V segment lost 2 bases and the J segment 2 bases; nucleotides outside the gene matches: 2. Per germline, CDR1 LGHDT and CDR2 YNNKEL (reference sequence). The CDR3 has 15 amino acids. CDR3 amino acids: CASSQRDYNTGELFF. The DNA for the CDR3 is TGTGCCAGCAGCCAAAGGGACTACAACACCGGGGAGCTGTTTTTT.

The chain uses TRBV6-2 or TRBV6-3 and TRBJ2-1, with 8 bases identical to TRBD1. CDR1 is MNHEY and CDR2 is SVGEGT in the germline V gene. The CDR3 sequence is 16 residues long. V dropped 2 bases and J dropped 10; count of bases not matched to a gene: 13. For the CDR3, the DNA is TGTGCCAGCAGTTACGGGCGAAGCTTACAGGGGGAAGAGCAGTTCTTC. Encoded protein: CASSYGRSLQGEEQFF.

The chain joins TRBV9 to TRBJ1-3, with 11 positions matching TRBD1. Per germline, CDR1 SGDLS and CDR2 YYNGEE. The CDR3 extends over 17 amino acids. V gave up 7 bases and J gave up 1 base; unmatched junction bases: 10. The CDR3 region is CASSRSGQGASGNTIYF. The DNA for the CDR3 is TGTGCCAGCTCCCGTTCAGGACAGGGGGCATCTGGAAACACCATATATTTT.

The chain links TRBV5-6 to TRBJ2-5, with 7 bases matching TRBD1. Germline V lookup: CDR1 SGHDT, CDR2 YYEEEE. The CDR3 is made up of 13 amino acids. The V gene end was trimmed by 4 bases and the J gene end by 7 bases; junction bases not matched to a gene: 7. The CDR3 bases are TGTGCCAGCAGCCCTAACAGGGGACGGACCCAGTACTTC. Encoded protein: CASSPNRGRTQYF.

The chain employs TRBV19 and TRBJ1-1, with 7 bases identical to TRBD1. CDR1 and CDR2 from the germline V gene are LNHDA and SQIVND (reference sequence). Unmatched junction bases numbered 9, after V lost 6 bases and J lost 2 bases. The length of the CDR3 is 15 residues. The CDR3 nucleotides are TGTGCCAGTAGCTCGGACAGGCAACTAAACACTGAAGCTTTCTTT. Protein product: CASSSDRQLNTEAFF.

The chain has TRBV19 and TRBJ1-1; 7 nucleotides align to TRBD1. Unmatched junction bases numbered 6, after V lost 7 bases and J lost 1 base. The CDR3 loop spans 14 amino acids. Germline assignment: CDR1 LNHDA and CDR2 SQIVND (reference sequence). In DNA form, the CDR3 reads TGTGCCAGTAACCCCGGACAGGAGAACACTGAAGCTTTCTTT. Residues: CASNPGQENTEAFF.

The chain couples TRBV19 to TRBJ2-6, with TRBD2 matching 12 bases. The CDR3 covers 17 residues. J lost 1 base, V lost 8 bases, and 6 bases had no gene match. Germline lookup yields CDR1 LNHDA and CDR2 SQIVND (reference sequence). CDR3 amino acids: CASSPGLAGSGANVLTF. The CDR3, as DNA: TGTGCCAGTTCCCCCGGACTAGCGGGATCTGGGGCCAACGTCCTGACTTTC. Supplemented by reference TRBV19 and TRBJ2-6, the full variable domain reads DGGITQSPKYLFRKEGQNVTLSCEQNLNHDAMYWYRQDPGQGLRLIYYSQIVNDFQKGDIAEGYSVSREKKESFPLTVTSAQKNPTAFYLCASSPGLAGSGANVLTFGAGSRLTVL.

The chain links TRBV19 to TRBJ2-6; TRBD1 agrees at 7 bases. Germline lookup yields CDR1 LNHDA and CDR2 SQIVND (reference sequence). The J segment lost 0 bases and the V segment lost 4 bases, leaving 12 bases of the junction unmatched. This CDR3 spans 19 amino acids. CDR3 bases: TGTGCCAGTAGTACAGACCGGGACAGCGGAACCTCTGGGGCCAACGTCCTGACTTTC. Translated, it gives CASSTDRDSGTSGANVLTF.

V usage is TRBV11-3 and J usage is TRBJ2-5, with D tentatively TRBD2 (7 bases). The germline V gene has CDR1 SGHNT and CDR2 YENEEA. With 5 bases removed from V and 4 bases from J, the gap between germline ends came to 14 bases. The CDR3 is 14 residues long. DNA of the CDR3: TGTGCCAGCAGCAGGGGGGGCCGAACAGAGACCCAGTACTTC. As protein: CASSRGGRTETQYF.

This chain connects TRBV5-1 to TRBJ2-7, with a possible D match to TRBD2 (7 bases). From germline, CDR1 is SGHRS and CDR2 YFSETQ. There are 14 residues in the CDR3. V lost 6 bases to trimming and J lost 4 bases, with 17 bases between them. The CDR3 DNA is TGCGCCAGCAAAGGGACTACCCAGGGGTACGAGCAGTACTTC. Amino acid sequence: CASKGTTQGYEQYF.

The CDR3 sequence: CASSYSRTSGRAYEQYV. The CDR3 coding sequence is TGTGCCAGCAGTTACTCAAGGACTAGCGGGAGAGCCTACGAGCAGTACGTC. This chain connects TRBV6-2 or TRBV6-3 to TRBJ2-7; 13 bases are shared with TRBD2. The CDR3 covers 17 residues. The germline V gene has CDR1 MNHEY and CDR2 SVGEGT. The V and J ends lost 0 bases and 2 bases, in that order; junction bases with no gene match: 4.

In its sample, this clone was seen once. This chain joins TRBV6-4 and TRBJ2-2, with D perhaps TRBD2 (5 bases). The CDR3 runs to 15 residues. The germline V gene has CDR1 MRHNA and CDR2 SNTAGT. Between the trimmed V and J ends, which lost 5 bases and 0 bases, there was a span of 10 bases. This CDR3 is CASSLDWTNTGELFF. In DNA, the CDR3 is TGTGCCAGCAGTCTGGACTGGACGAACACCGGGGAGCTGTTTTTT.

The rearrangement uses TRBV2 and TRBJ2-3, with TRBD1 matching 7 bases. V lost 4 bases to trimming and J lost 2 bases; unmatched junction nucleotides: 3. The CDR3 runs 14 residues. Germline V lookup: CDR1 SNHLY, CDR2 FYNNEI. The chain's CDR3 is CASSGQGATDTQYF. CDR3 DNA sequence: TGTGCCAGCAGTGGACAGGGAGCCACAGATACGCAGTATTTT.

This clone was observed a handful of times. CDR3 region: CASSLQRDYYGYTF. The CDR3 nucleotides read TGTGCCAGCAGCTTGCAGAGGGATTACTATGGCTACACCTTC. The chain uses TRBV5-6 and TRBJ1-2; D is unclear. CDR3 length: 14 amino acids. Germline values: CDR1 SGHDT, CDR2 YYEEEE. The germline V and J ends were trimmed by 1 base and 3 bases, with 10 bases remaining between them.

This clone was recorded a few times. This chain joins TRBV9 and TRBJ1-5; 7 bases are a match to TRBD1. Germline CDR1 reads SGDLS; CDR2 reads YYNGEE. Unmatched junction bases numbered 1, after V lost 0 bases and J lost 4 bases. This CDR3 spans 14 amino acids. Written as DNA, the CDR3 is TGTGCCAGCAGCGTAGAGGGGGCGAATCAGCCCCAGCATTTT. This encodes CASSVEGANQPQHF.

CDR3 in amino acids: CASSPGEGRINQPQHF. As DNA, the CDR3 is TGTGCCAGCTCACCAGGAGAGGGCAGGATCAATCAGCCCCAGCATTTT. This rearrangement joins TRBV18 to TRBJ1-5; D gene ambiguous. The ends were cut back, 2 bases at V and 3 bases at J, with 14 bases in the middle. The length of the CDR3 is 16 residues. Per the germline V gene, CDR1 is KGHSH and CDR2 is LQKENI.

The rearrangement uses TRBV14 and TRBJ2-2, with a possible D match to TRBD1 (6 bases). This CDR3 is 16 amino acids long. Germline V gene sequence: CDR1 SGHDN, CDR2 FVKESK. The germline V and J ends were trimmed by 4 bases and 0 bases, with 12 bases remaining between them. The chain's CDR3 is CASSPIRTANTGELFF. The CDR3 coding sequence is TGTGCCAGCAGCCCGATTAGGACAGCGAACACCGGGGAGCTGTTTTTT.

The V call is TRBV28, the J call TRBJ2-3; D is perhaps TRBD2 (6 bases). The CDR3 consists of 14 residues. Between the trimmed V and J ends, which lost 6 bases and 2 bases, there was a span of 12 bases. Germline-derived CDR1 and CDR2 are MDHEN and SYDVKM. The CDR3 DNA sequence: TGTGCCAGCAGGGGAGGTCAATACACAGATACGCAGTATTTT. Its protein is CASRGGQYTDTQYF.

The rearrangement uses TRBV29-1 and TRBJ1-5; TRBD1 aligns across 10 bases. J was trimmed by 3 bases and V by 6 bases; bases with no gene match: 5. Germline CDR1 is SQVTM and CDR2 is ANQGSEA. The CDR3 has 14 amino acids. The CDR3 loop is CSVRTGGTNQPQHF. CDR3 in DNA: TGCAGCGTCCGGACAGGGGGGACCAATCAGCCCCAGCATTTT.

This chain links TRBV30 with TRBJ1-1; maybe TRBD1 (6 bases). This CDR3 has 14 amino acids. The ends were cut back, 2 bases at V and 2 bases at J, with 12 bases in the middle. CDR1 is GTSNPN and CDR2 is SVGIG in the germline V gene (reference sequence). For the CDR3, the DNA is TGTGCCTGGAGTACTCCACAGGGTAACACTGAAGCTTTCTTT. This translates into CAWSTPQGNTEAFF.

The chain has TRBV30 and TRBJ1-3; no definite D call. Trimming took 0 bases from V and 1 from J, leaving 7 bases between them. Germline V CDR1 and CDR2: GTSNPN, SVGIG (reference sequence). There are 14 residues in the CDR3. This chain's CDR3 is CAWSVSGSGNTIYF. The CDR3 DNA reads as TGTGCCTGGAGTGTATCGGGATCTGGAAACACCATATATTTT.

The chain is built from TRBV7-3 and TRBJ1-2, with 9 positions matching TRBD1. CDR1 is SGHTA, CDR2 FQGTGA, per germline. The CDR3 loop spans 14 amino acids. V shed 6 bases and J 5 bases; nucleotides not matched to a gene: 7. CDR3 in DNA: TGTGCCAGCAGTCCCGGGACAGGGACGTATGGCTACACCTTC. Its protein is CASSPGTGTYGYTF.

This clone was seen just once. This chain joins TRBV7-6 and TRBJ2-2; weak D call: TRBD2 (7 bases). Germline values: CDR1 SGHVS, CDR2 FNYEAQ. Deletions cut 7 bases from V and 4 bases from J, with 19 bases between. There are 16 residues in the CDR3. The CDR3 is CASTKRGGSGTGELFF. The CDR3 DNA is TGTGCCAGCACCAAAAGGGGGGGCTCAGGCACCGGGGAGCTGTTTTTT.

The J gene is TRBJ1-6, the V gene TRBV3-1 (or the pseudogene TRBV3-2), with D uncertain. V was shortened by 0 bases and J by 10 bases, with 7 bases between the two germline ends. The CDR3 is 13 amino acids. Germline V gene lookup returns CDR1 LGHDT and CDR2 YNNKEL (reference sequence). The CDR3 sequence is CASSQDLRSPLHF. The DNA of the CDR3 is TGTGCCAGCAGCCAAGATCTACGGTCACCCCTCCACTTT.

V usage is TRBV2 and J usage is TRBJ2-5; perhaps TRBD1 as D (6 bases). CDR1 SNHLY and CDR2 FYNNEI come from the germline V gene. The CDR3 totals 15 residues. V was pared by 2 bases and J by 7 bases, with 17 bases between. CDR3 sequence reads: CASSESRGRGGTQYF. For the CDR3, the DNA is TGTGCCAGCAGTGAATCACGGGGACGAGGGGGGACCCAGTACTTC.

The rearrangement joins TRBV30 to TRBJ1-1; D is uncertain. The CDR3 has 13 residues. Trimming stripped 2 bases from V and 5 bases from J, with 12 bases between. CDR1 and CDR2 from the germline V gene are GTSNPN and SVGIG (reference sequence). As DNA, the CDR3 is TGTGCCTGGAGTCCTAGGCGGGAAACTGAAGCTTTCTTT. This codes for CAWSPRRETEAFF.

CDR3 DNA sequence: TGTGCCAGCAGCGTAATGGGGACAGTTCAAGAGACCCAGTACTTC. Protein product: CASSVMGTVQETQYF. This sequence joins TRBV9 and TRBJ2-5, with TRBD1 identical over 7 bases. Per the germline V gene, CDR1 is SGDLS and CDR2 is YYNGEE. V gave up 1 base and J gave up 2 bases; unmatched junction bases: 5. This CDR3 has 15 amino acids.